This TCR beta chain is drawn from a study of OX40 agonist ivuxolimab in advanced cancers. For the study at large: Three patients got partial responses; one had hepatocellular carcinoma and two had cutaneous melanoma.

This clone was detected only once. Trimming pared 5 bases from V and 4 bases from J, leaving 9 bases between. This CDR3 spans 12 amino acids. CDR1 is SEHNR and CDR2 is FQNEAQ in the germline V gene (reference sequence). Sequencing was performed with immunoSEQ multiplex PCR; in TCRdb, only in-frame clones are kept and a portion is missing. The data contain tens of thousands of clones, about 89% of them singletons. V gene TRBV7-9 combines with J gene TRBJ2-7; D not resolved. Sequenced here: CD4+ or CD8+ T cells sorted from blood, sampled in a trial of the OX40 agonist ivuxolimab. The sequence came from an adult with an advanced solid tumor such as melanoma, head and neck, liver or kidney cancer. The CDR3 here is CASSLQIYEQYF. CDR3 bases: TGTGCCAGCAGCCTACAGATTTACGAGCAGTACTTC.